These 31 T cell receptor beta chains came from one sample sequenced in a study of spatial heterogeneity in lung cancer. Using its own MiXCR run on the 5' RACE reads, TCRdb lists one record per CDR3 protein. The sample lists 20,000 to 30,000 distinct CDR3 sequences, 4.7% occurring once. Time point denoted: sample taken at primary tumor resection. The input material, whole RNA from tumor, nontumor lung or frozen PBMC, was sequenced unsorted. The sequencing used PBMCs, collected at surgery. These receptors came from a male donor with early-stage non-small cell lung cancer.

This clonotype was observed many times. This chain links TRBV9 with TRBJ1-1; no definite D call. The CDR3 contains 13 residues. Looked up from germline, CDR1 is SGDLS and CDR2 is YYNGEE. V lost 4 bases and J lost 1, with 8 bases in between. This chain's CDR3 is CASSMRQNTEAFF. The CDR3 nucleotides read TGTGCCAGCAGCATGAGACAGAACACTGAAGCTTTCTTT.

This clonotype was seen repeatedly, ten times or more. The chain carries TRBV14 and TRBJ2-1; the D gene is possibly TRBD2 (5 bases). V lost 1 base, J lost 8 bases, and 15 bases lay in between. Germline V lookup: CDR1 SGHDN, CDR2 FVKESK. The CDR3 consists of 15 residues. The CDR3 loop is CASSQVGLTKDEQFF. The CDR3 bases are TGTGCCAGCAGCCAAGTAGGGTTGACTAAAGATGAGCAGTTCTTC.

This clonotype came up many times. This chain connects TRBV18 to TRBJ2-3; maybe TRBD2 (6 bases). The CDR3 runs 15 residues. Trimming left V 2 bases short and J 2 bases short, with 11 bases between. Germline values: CDR1 KGHSH, CDR2 LQKENI. The CDR3 here is CASSPMGLNTDTQYF. The CDR3 nucleotides read TGTGCCAGCTCACCAATGGGACTCAACACAGATACGCAGTATTTT.

This chain connects TRBV12-3 or TRBV12-4 to TRBJ1-1; no definite D call. The V and J ends lost 7 bases and 0 bases respectively, with 9 bases between them. This CDR3 contains 13 residues. As DNA, the CDR3 is TGTGCCAGCACAGGACGGATGAACACTGAAGCTTTCTTT. Translated, it gives CASTGRMNTEAFF.

The chain has TRBV20-1 and TRBJ2-7; D is unclear. Germline V gives CDR1 DFQATT, CDR2 SNEGSKA (reference sequence). The CDR3 is 11 residues long. V was trimmed by 5 bases and J by 6 bases, leaving 11 bases between them. This chain's CDR3 is CSAAGPPEQYF. The CDR3 DNA reads TGCAGTGCTGCCGGGCCTCCCGAGCAGTACTTC.

This clonotype was seen many times. The J gene is TRBJ2-1, the V gene TRBV18; D perhaps matches TRBD2 (5 bases). V was clipped by 6 bases and J by 6 bases, with 18 bases between them. Per germline, CDR1 KGHSH and CDR2 LQKENI. The CDR3 is made up of 15 amino acids. In nucleotides, the CDR3 is TGTGCCAGCTCTCTCGGGCAGTTGGACTCCAATGAGCAGTTCTTC. Protein: CASSLGQLDSNEQFF.

This clonotype showed up many times. CDR3 nucleotides: TGTGCCAGCAGCACGTCGGACGGGAATCAGCCCCAGCATTTT. It specifies CASSTSDGNQPQHF. The J gene is TRBJ1-5, the V gene TRBV7-9; D is ambiguous. Germline loops: CDR1 SEHNR, CDR2 FQNEAQ (reference sequence). This CDR3 comprises 14 residues. Trimming shortened V by 5 bases and J by 4 bases, and 12 bases separated the two germline ends.

In its sample, this clonotype was seen many times. The chain has TRBV6-1 and TRBJ1-6; 10 positions agree with TRBD1. The J segment lost 8 bases and the V segment lost 6 bases, leaving 10 bases of the junction unmatched. Germline CDR1 and CDR2: MNHNS and SASEGT. The CDR3 has 16 amino acids. The CDR3 DNA reads as TGTGCCAGCAGCACCCTGGCCGGGACAGGGGATTCACCCCTCCACTTT. Amino acid sequence: CASSTLAGTGDSPLHF.

This clonotype was seen repeatedly, ten times or more. This chain connects TRBV9 to TRBJ1-6; 9 bases map to TRBD1. The germline V gene encodes CDR1 SGDLS and CDR2 YYNGEE. V shed 3 bases and J 7 bases; nucleotides not matched to a gene: 5. The CDR3 length is 15 residues. The CDR3 bases are TGTGCCAGCAGCGCGTCAGGACAGGGGAATTCACCCCTCCACTTT. This codes for CASSASGQGNSPLHF.

This clonotype was seen at least ten times. The V gene is TRBV12-3 or TRBV12-4, the J gene TRBJ2-3; 7 bases are a match to TRBD2. The CDR3 covers 14 residues. J was trimmed by 5 bases and V by 3 bases; bases with no gene match: 5. CDR3 in amino acids: CASSFGGVGDTQYF. As DNA, the CDR3 is TGTGCCAGCAGTTTTGGGGGGGTGGGAGATACGCAGTATTTT.

On this clonotype itself: Possible read error: a much larger clone is one base away. The chain is built from TRBV18 and TRBJ2-5; D is uncertain. This CDR3 is 13 amino acids long. Germline V CDR1 and CDR2: KGHSH, LQKENI. CDR3 sequence reads: CASTSSRQDTQYF. The CDR3 bases are TGTGCCAGCACCTCTAGTAGGCAAGACACCCAGTACTTC.

This clonotype came up many times. The J gene is TRBJ1-6, the V gene TRBV11-2; 7 bases are shared with TRBD1. The germline V gene encodes CDR1 SGHAT and CDR2 FQNNGV. The V segment lost 2 bases and the J segment 8 bases; nucleotides outside the gene matches: 12. CDR3 length: 17 amino acids. CDR3 sequence: CASSLLSGRRGDSPLHF. The CDR3 nucleotides are TGTGCCAGCAGCTTACTATCGGGACGCAGGGGGGATTCACCCCTCCACTTT.

This clonotype is classed as medium-sized. V is TRBV28 and J is TRBJ2-2; no firm D call. V lost 6 bases to trimming and J lost 0 bases, with 2 bases between them. The CDR3 covers 12 residues. Germline V lookup: CDR1 MDHEN, CDR2 SYDVKM. The CDR3 nucleotides read TGTGCCAGCAGAACGAACACCGGGGAGCTGTTTTTT. Translation gives CASRTNTGELFF.

This clonotype has only a few counts. V is TRBV18 and J is TRBJ2-5, with D possibly being TRBD2 (5 bases). The CDR3 covers 14 residues. The germline CDR1 and CDR2 sequences are KGHSH and LQKENI. The V and J ends lost 3 bases and 5 bases respectively, with 13 bases between them. CDR3 coding DNA: TGTGCCAGCTCACCTCCGGGATTCCTCGAGACCCAGTACTTC. This translates into CASSPPGFLETQYF.

This clonotype was seen repeatedly, ten times or more. This chain links TRBV5-1 with TRBJ1-5, with D perhaps TRBD1 (5 bases). The germline gives CDR1 SGHRS, CDR2 YFSETQ. CDR3 length: 13 residues. V was clipped by 4 bases and J by 5 bases, with 10 bases between them. The CDR3 DNA is TGCGCCAGCAGCCTGGGAGGGGATCAGCCCCAGCATTTT. It specifies CASSLGGDQPQHF.

This clonotype has at least ten counts. DNA of the CDR3: TGTGCCAGCAGCTTAGGAGGACAGCAAGAGACCCAGTACTTC. Translating it yields CASSLGGQQETQYF. The genes are TRBV7-3 and TRBJ2-5; a weak D match, TRBD1 (6 bases). CDR3 length equals 14 residues. V was shortened by 2 bases and J by 2 bases, with 9 bases between the two germline ends. Germline lookup yields CDR1 SGHTA and CDR2 FQGTGA. The variable domain in full, with the rest retrieved from reference TRBV7-3 and TRBJ2-5, is GAGVSQTPSNKVTEKGKYVELRCDPISGHTALYWYRQSLGQGPEFLIYFQGTGAADDSGLPNDRFFAVRPEGSVSTLKIQRTERGDSAVYLCASSLGGQQETQYFGPGTRLLVL.

This clonotype showed up many times. J is TRBJ2-3 and V is TRBV2; a possible D gene is TRBD2 (6 bases). The CDR3 is 14 amino acids. CDR1 and CDR2 from the germline V gene are SNHLY and FYNNEI. V gave up 7 bases and J gave up 2 bases, with 13 bases separating them. The CDR3 reads CASNSQGLTDTQYF. In DNA, the CDR3 is TGTGCCAGCAATTCCCAGGGACTCACAGATACGCAGTATTTT.

This clonotype was seen ten or more times. The chain uses TRBV5-6 and TRBJ2-1; D not certain. The CDR3 is made up of 12 amino acids. Trimming left V 2 bases short and J 6 bases short, with 6 bases between. The V gene's germline CDR1 is SGHDT and CDR2 YYEEEE. CDR3 loop: CASSFEINEQFF. CDR3 sequence (DNA): TGTGCCAGCAGCTTTGAAATCAATGAGCAGTTCTTC.

This clonotype was picked up a small number of times. The rearrangement links TRBV28 to TRBJ1-5; 7 nucleotides align to TRBD1. This CDR3 has 13 amino acids. Germline CDR1 MDHEN, CDR2 SYDVKM. The V gene end was trimmed by 7 bases and the J gene end by 6 bases; junction bases not matched to a gene: 6. The DNA of the CDR3 is TGTGCCAGCACAAACAGGGGCGGTCAGCCCCAGCATTTT. Protein: CASTNRGGQPQHF.

This clonotype has a count of ten or more. The chain carries TRBV7-2 and TRBJ2-7; D is unresolved. V was shortened by 1 base and J by 3 bases, with 7 bases between the two germline ends. This CDR3 spans 13 amino acids. The germline V gene has CDR1 SGHTA and CDR2 FQGNSA. Here the CDR3 reads CASSLVILYEQYF. The CDR3 bases are TGTGCCAGCAGCTTAGTGATCCTCTACGAGCAGTACTTC.

There are many counts of this clonotype. Here the CDR3 reads CASSEGLYEQYF. CDR3 coding DNA: TGTGCCAGCAGTGAGGGGCTCTACGAGCAGTACTTC. The rearrangement uses TRBV2 and TRBJ2-7; possibly TRBD1 for D (5 bases). Germline loops: CDR1 SNHLY, CDR2 FYNNEI. The CDR3 is made up of 12 amino acids. V lost 3 bases and J lost 3, with 6 bases in between.

This clonotype occurred many times. Written as DNA, the CDR3 is TGTGCCAGCAGTTTGGCCGGGACTTCAGGATCCCTTGAGCAGTTCTTC. It is translated as CASSLAGTSGSLEQFF. This rearrangement joins TRBV28 to TRBJ2-1, with a tentative D call TRBD2 (6 bases). CDR1 is MDHEN and CDR2 is SYDVKM in the germline V gene. The CDR3 covers 16 residues. With 3 bases removed from V and 9 bases from J, the gap between germline ends came to 21 bases.

This clonotype has a count of ten or more. The rearrangement links TRBV20-1 to TRBJ2-7; D possibly corresponds to TRBD2 (5 bases). V lost 3 bases, J lost 0 bases, and 9 bases lay in between. CDR3 length: 13 amino acids. CDR1 and CDR2 (germline): DFQATT, SNEGSKA (reference sequence). CDR3 bases: TGCAGTGCTAGGCGTGGGAGCTCCTACGAGCAGTACTTC. This translates into CSARRGSSYEQYF.

This clonotype has a count of ten or more. This chain joins TRBV7-6 and TRBJ2-7, with 8 bases aligning to TRBD2. The CDR3 runs 14 residues. Germline lookup yields CDR1 SGHVS and CDR2 FNYEAQ. Trimming removed 3 bases from V and 6 bases from J; junction bases left unmatched: 7. CDR3 sequence: CASSFLAGGLEQYF. DNA for the CDR3: TGTGCCAGCAGCTTCCTGGCGGGGGGCCTCGAGCAGTACTTC. Full variable domain (remainder filled in from reference TRBV7-6 and TRBJ2-7): GAGVSQSPRYKVTKRGQDVALRCDPISGHVSLYWYRQALGQGPEFLTYFNYEAQQDKSGLPNDRFSAERPEGSISTLTIQRTEQRDSAMYRCASSFLAGGLEQYFGPGTRLTVT.

This clonotype appeared many times. V gene TRBV5-1 combines with J gene TRBJ2-5; weak D call: TRBD2 (5 bases). Trimming stripped 7 bases from V and 5 bases from J, with 9 bases between. Germline V gives CDR1 SGHRS, CDR2 YFSETQ. CDR3 length: 11 amino acids. This CDR3 reads CASRGGETQYF. CDR3 bases: TGCGCCAGCCGGGGTGGGGAGACCCAGTACTTC.

This clonotype has at least ten counts. The gene calls are TRBV6-5 and TRBJ1-2, with 7 bases matching TRBD1. J lost 3 bases, V lost 6 bases, and 4 bases had no gene match. The CDR3 contains 13 residues. Looked up from germline, CDR1 is MNHEY and CDR2 is SVGAGI. CDR3 in DNA: TGTGCCAGCAGCAGGGGGTCCGACTATGGCTACACCTTC. It encodes CASSRGSDYGYTF.

This clonotype has a count of ten or more. The gene calls are TRBV6-5 and TRBJ2-7, with D unresolved. Trimming left V 6 bases short and J 3 bases short, with 12 bases between. In germline, CDR1 is MNHEY, CDR2 SVGAGI. The CDR3 has 13 amino acids. The DNA for the CDR3 is TGTGCCAGCAGCAACCCGCTCTTCTACGAGCAGTACTTC. It specifies CASSNPLFYEQYF.

This clonotype showed up many times. The chain combines TRBV30 with TRBJ1-5; no definite D call. This CDR3 spans 13 amino acids. The germline gives CDR1 GTSNPN, CDR2 SVGIG (reference sequence). V lost 0 bases and J lost 9, with 12 bases in between. CDR3 sequence: CAWSVSGSRPQHF. The CDR3 bases are TGTGCCTGGAGTGTAAGCGGGTCTCGGCCCCAGCATTTT.

About this clonotype: One junction end does not reproduce the germline sequence, and a read error may be involved. The CDR3 here is CGWSFDTDYGYTF. CDR3 DNA: TGTGGCTGGAGTTTCGACACGGACTATGGCTACACCTTC. J is TRBJ1-2 and V is TRBV30; D gene ambiguous. The germline CDR1 and CDR2 sequences are GTSNPN and SVGIG (reference sequence). The CDR3 length is 13 residues.

This clonotype showed up many times. CDR3 sequence (DNA): TGTGCCAGCAGCCACAAGGGGCGCGAACGGATGAACACTGAAGCTTTCTTT. Translating it yields CASSHKGRERMNTEAFF. The chain links TRBV7-8 to TRBJ1-1, with D possibly being TRBD1 (5 bases). V lost 5 bases and J lost 0, with 19 bases in between. The CDR3 extends over 17 amino acids. CDR1 SGHVS and CDR2 FQNEAQ come from the germline V gene.

This clonotype was recorded at least ten times. The genes are TRBV3-1 and TRBJ1-4, with 9 bases that match TRBD1. With V trimmed by 4 bases and J by 2 bases, 5 bases remained unmatched. The V gene's germline CDR1 is LGHDT and CDR2 YNNKEL (reference sequence). This CDR3 has 16 residues. The CDR3 here is CASSPYRGLTNEKLFF. For the CDR3, the DNA is TGTGCCAGCAGCCCCTACAGGGGGCTGACTAATGAAAAACTGTTTTTT.